This T cell receptor (beta chain) was documented in a study of shared clonotypes between healthy human individuals (TCRdb year 2020). At the level of the whole study: The cohort comprised two women and three men aged 18 to 49 years. For each donor, three plates each were used for CD4 naive and CD4 memory, two plates were used for CD8 naive, and one plate was used for CD8 memory. To estimate repertoire size and how much clonotypes are shared between individuals, the study performed deep sequencing of blood TCR repertoires from roughly five healthy adults. Libraries were prepared and TCR repertoires were sequenced by different laboratories using diverse techniques, in order to increase sequencing depth and limit assay-specific biases. Each donor's leukapheresis produced roughly between roughly 0.85 and 10 billion PBMCs.

The donors were healthy, HIV-negative adults with no recently reported acute infections or vaccinations. Every donor was a Caucasian adult residing in Nashville, Tennessee, USA. CD4+ T cells were enriched by magnetic negative selection; naive cells were then positively selected on CD45RA, and the negative fraction formed the memory subset. Blood was collected by leukapheresis, and PBMCs were isolated by Ficoll-Histopaque density gradient centrifugation and then cryopreserved in liquid nitrogen vapor phase. Analytical flow cytometry was used to check the purity and quantity of each magnetically sorted T cell population. Genomic DNA was isolated from each sorted fraction and quantified by UV absorbance on a Nanodrop 2000c. With respect to this clone: It lacks a known antigen. Base qualities are missing; no much larger clone stands one base away.

Here is what the overall study found, with its caveats: Estimated clonotype richness was generally larger for naive than for memory subsets. Higher generation probabilities were observed for clonotypes shared by all four sorted-subset donors than for non-shared clonotypes. Sampling was limited to blood, and TCR repertoires in tissue likely differ from TCR repertoires in blood. The genetic and exposure-history diversity represented was limited by the small number of donors. Incomplete sequencing was indicated by rarefaction of sorted-subset datasets, despite the large sequencing depth. Pairwise subsampling led to the expectation that sequencing depth would affect the degree of clonotype sharing among donors. When a handful of donors were compared, the shared fraction of clonotypes was about 5% for naive CD4, more than 3% for naive CD8, 2.3% for memory CD4, and under 0.5% for memory CD8.

Using the deep immunoSEQ assay, multiplex PCR amplified TCR CDR3 regions from genomic DNA. Extracted genomic DNA from each cell subset was spread evenly across all wells of several immunoSEQ 96-well plates, with each plate serving as a replicate. For sorted subsets, 150 to 200 ng genomic DNA, equal to tens of thousands of T cell genomes, was loaded into each replicate PCR. The purified libraries were quantified using a Qubit 3.0 fluorometer, sized with a Bioanalyzer 2100, and then quantified again using the KAPA Library Quantification kit. Each immunoSEQ 96-well plate was sequenced on its own single-read 150-cycle Illumina NextSeq 550 flow cell. The authors' analysis ran thus. Because the immunoSEQ output included only junctional sequences and no quality scores, the filtering could not be the same as the filtering used for full-length reads. Sequences were annotated with PyIR, a Python wrapper for IgBLAST v1.9, using IMGT germline references to assign V/J genes and CDR3. Any read was removed if the V/J assignment was weak (E-value above 1e-6), the CDR3 was missing, or the read contained stop codons, out-of-frame junctions, or ambiguous translated residues. V3J clonotypes were defined as sequences sharing an identical inferred V gene, J gene, and CDR3 amino acid sequence. Percentage overlap between repertoires was computed as shared unique clonotypes divided by the size of the smaller repertoire. RTK rarefaction, the Chao1 estimator, and Recon v2.1 estimates of unobserved clonotypes were used to assess repertoire richness. Generation probabilities were computed with OLGA for all TCRbeta clonotypes obtained by the gDNA method from a few donors. In TCRdb, the immuneACCESS table is reduced to in-frame sequences with V and J assigned. These tables do not hold every clone; where another copy was compared, an unresolved V gene accounts for under half, and the others remain unexplained. D and trimming come from the DNA, and the V and J calls and clone size come from that table. For this sample there are approximately 2,000,000 clones; about 90% appear just once. 0.37% of the sample goes to the ten largest clones.

V is cut back by 6 bases and J by 2 bases, with 6 bases in the junction unmatched. Inclusive of the bounding cysteine and phenylalanine, the CDR3 is 14 residues long. Of all the DNA, just the CDR3 is kept, 42 bases in frame from base 1. The germline V gene sets CDR1 to MDHEN and CDR2 to SYDVKM. Sequenced input: naive CD4+ T cells from PBMCs. Reading the label with the study, this specimen's cell subset or site is: CD45RA+ positively selected. The receptor chain draws on TRBV28 and TRBJ1-1, with 7 bases in between that match TRBD1. The sequence derives from a man between 18 and 35 years old in good health. Some clones in this sample may be carry-over from other donors' samples. This receptor has the CDR3 CASSSGQANTEAFF. The DNA sequence is as follows: TGTGCCAGCAGCTCCGGACAGGCTAACACTGAAGCTTTCTTT.